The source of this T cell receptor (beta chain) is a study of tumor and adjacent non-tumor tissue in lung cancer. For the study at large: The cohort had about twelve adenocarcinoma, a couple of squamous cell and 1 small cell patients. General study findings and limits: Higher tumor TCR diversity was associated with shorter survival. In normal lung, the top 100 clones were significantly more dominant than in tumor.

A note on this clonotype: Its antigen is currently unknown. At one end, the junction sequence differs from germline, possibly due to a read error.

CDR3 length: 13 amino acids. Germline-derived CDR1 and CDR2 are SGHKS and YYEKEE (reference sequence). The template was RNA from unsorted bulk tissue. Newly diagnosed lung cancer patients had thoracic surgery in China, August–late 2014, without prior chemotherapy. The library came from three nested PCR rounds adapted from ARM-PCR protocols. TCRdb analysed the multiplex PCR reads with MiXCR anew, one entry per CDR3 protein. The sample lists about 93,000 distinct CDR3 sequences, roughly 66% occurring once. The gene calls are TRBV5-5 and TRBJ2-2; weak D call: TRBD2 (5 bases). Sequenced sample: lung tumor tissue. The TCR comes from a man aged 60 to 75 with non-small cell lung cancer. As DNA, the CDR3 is TGTGCCAGCAGCTTGGTAGGGTACGGGGAGCTATATTTT. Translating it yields CASSLVGYGELYF.